The 27 T cell receptor beta chains in this list originate from one sample, sequenced in a study of OX40 agonist ivuxolimab in advanced cancers. The assay was immunoSEQ multiplex PCR, and TCRdb's table has in-frame clones only and misses some. This sample has 65,000 to 100,000 clones, with around 94% found just once. The source was CD4+ or CD8+ T cells sorted from blood, collected in a trial of the OX40 agonist ivuxolimab. Receptors were obtained from an adult with an advanced solid tumor such as melanoma, head and neck, liver or kidney cancer.

This clone was recorded a few times. The V call is TRBV6-6, the J call TRBJ1-6, with a possible D match to TRBD1 (6 bases). The V gene's germline CDR1 is MNHNY and CDR2 SVGAGI (reference sequence). This CDR3 region has 15 residues. Deletions cut 7 bases from V and 6 bases from J, with 16 bases between. The CDR3 DNA follows: TGTGCCAGCACGACCCAGGACAGACCTAATTCACCCCTCCACTTT. It translates to CASTTQDRPNSPLHF.

This clone was counted once. The rearrangement links TRBV6-5 to TRBJ1-4, with 9 bases matching TRBD1. CDR1 and CDR2 from the germline V gene are MNHEY and SVGAGI. Trimming took 6 bases from V and 7 from J; bases not matched to a gene: 9. The CDR3 spans 15 residues. CDR3 nucleotide sequence: TGTGCCAGCAGGCGGGACAGGGATTTTGGTGAAAAACTGTTTTTT. This translates into CASRRDRDFGEKLFF.

The genes are TRBV7-6 and TRBJ1-5; TRBD1 matches 7 bases. The germline gives CDR1 SGHVS, CDR2 FNYEAQ. The length of the CDR3 is 15 residues. V was clipped by 5 bases and J by 3 bases; unmatched bases: 7. The DNA for the CDR3 is TGTGCCAGCAGCCCAGGGACAGCCGACAATCAGCCCCAGCATTTT. Translation: CASSPGTADNQPQHF.

The chain employs TRBV28 and TRBJ2-5; 7 bases are a match to TRBD1. Gene TRBJ2-7 matches the end of the DNA better, so the J call may be wrong. The V gene's germline CDR1 is MDHEN and CDR2 SYDVKM. This CDR3 region has 13 residues. The CDR3 here is CASSTFTGDEQYF. In DNA, the CDR3 is TGTGCCAGCAGTACCTTCACAGGGGACGAGCAGTACTTC.

V gene TRBV7-6 combines with J gene TRBJ2-5, with D hard to call. Trimming shortened V by 1 base and J by 4 bases, and 13 bases separated the two germline ends. The germline gives CDR1 SGHVS, CDR2 FNYEAQ. The CDR3 totals 15 residues. The CDR3 sequence is CASSLEVLRPETQYF. The CDR3, as DNA: TGTGCCAGCAGCTTAGAGGTTCTGCGCCCAGAGACCCAGTACTTC.

The chain is built from TRBV9 and TRBJ1-1; tentative D call: TRBD1 (5 bases). Germline V gene sequence: CDR1 SGDLS, CDR2 YYNGEE. Trimming removed 4 bases at V and 2 bases at J, with 9 bases between. CDR3 length equals 13 residues. CDR3 in amino acids: CASSPRTNTEAFF. The CDR3 DNA sequence: TGTGCCAGCAGCCCCCGGACAAACACTGAAGCTTTCTTT.

The rearrangement uses TRBV5-5 and TRBJ1-1; a possible D gene is TRBD1 (6 bases). Deletions cut 4 bases from V and 5 bases from J, with 12 bases between. The CDR3 sequence is 13 residues long. Germline CDR1 SGHKS, CDR2 YYEKEE (reference sequence). CDR3 protein: CASSLPTGTEAFF. CDR3 nucleotides: TGTGCCAGCAGCCTACCGACAGGTACTGAAGCTTTCTTT.

The V gene is TRBV28, the J gene TRBJ2-7; 9 bases align to TRBD1. The V gene's germline CDR1 is MDHEN and CDR2 SYDVKM. The trim removed 6 bases at V and 7 bases at J, leaving 7 bases unmatched. The CDR3 consists of 13 residues. CDR3 sequence: CASSLQGAGEQYF. CDR3 coding DNA: TGTGCCAGCAGCCTACAGGGGGCTGGGGAGCAGTACTTC.

This chain links TRBV6-6 with TRBJ1-2; perhaps TRBD1 as D (5 bases). The CDR3 spans 14 residues. The germline CDR1 and CDR2 sequences are MNHNY and SVGAGI (reference sequence). V was clipped by 6 bases and J by 0 bases, with 11 bases between them. The DNA for the CDR3 is TGTGCCAGCAGCTCAGGGTCAGCTAACTATGGCTACACCTTC. This codes for CASSSGSANYGYTF.

V and J are TRBV5-4 and TRBJ2-7; the D gene is possibly TRBD2 (6 bases). Trimming took off 4 bases at V and 4 bases at J, with 21 bases between the two ends. Germline V CDR1 and CDR2: SGHNT, YYREEE (reference sequence). This CDR3 is built from 16 residues. The CDR3 sequence: CASSRHPMTSSYEQYF. In nucleotides, the CDR3 is TGTGCCAGCAGCCGACATCCCATGACTAGTTCTTACGAGCAGTACTTC. Combining the CDR3 with reference TRBV5-4 and TRBJ2-7 gives the whole variable domain ETGVTQSPTHLIKTRGQQVTLRCSSQSGHNTVSWYQQALGQGPQFIFQYYREEENGRGNFPPRFSGLQFPNYSSELNVNALELDDSALYLCASSRHPMTSSYEQYFGPGTRLTVT.

The chain links TRBV28 to TRBJ2-7, with D tentatively TRBD1 (7 bases). The germline CDR1 and CDR2 sequences are MDHEN and SYDVKM. V was shortened by 2 bases and J by 1 base, with 24 bases between the two germline ends. The CDR3 contains 19 residues. The CDR3 nucleotides are TGTGCCAGCAGTTTAGGGTTTCAGGGGGGTCCATACCTTTCCTACGAGCAGTACTTC. Translated: CASSLGFQGGPYLSYEQYF.

V usage is TRBV28 and J usage is TRBJ1-6, with D unresolved. CDR3 length: 15 amino acids. Trimming took 8 bases from V and 0 from J, leaving 11 bases between them. Germline CDR1 reads MDHEN; CDR2 reads SYDVKM. CDR3 region: CASSSVGSYNSPLHF. The CDR3 region has the DNA TGTGCCAGCTCTTCAGTGGGCTCCTATAATTCACCCCTCCACTTT.

This clone was counted a single time. CDR3: CASSPQLQPPYEQYF. The DNA of the CDR3 is TGTGCCAGCAGCCCACAGTTACAACCCCCTTACGAGCAGTACTTC. This sequence joins TRBV11-2 and TRBJ2-5; D gene uncertain. The J call could be wrong; TRBJ2-7 is a better fit for the DNA end. This CDR3 region has 15 residues. Per germline, CDR1 SGHAT and CDR2 FQNNGV.

This chain joins TRBV19 and TRBJ1-1; 8 bases line up with TRBD1. This CDR3 spans 13 amino acids. Germline V gives CDR1 LNHDA, CDR2 SQIVND (reference sequence). The ends lost 2 bases at V and 5 bases at J; junction bases unmatched: 1. The CDR3: CASSITGGTEAFF. CDR3 coding DNA: TGTGCCAGTAGTATAACAGGGGGAACTGAAGCTTTCTTT.

The V and J genes are TRBV2 and TRBJ1-4; D gene unclear. Trimming took 6 bases from V and 5 from J, leaving 7 bases between them. This CDR3 contains 12 residues. CDR1 is SNHLY, CDR2 FYNNEI, per germline. DNA of the CDR3: TGTGCCAGCAGGGGAGGGAATGAAAAACTGTTTTTT. Protein: CASRGGNEKLFF.

This chain links TRBV7-9 with TRBJ2-2, with D unclear. V was pared by 5 bases and J by 4 bases, with 5 bases between. This CDR3 spans 12 amino acids. CDR1 is SEHNR, CDR2 FQNEAQ, per germline (reference sequence). Written as DNA, the CDR3 is TGTGCCAGCAGCCCCCCCACCGGGGAGCTGTTTTTT. Translation: CASSPPTGELFF.

This chain uses TRBV28 with TRBJ1-1; tentative D call: TRBD1 (6 bases). This CDR3 contains 16 residues. CDR1 is MDHEN and CDR2 is SYDVKM in the germline V gene. The V end lost 6 bases, the J end lost 3 bases, and 20 bases lay between the germline ends. CDR3: CASRNGPDRLYTEAFF. In DNA form, the CDR3 reads TGTGCCAGCAGAAATGGCCCGGACAGACTATACACTGAAGCTTTCTTT.

Here the CDR3 reads CASREHTRQSRANVLTF. DNA of the CDR3: TGTGCCAGCCGTGAGCATACCAGACAAAGTCGGGCCAACGTCCTGACTTTC. The chain couples TRBV5-4 to TRBJ2-6; D remains ambiguous. Trimming left V 7 bases short and J 5 bases short, with 22 bases between. The germline gives CDR1 SGHNT, CDR2 YYREEE (reference sequence). This CDR3 contains 17 residues.

The chain recombines TRBV6-1 with TRBJ1-1; 8 positions agree with TRBD1. The ends lost 2 bases at V and 2 bases at J; junction bases unmatched: 4. CDR3 length: 15 amino acids. The germline V gene has CDR1 MNHNS and CDR2 SASEGT. The CDR3 nucleotides read TGTGCCAGCAGTGAACCAGGACAGGGCAACACTGAAGCTTTCTTT. It specifies CASSEPGQGNTEAFF.

The rearrangement links TRBV11-3 to TRBJ2-3; D remains unclear. This CDR3 has 16 residues. CDR1 SGHNT and CDR2 YENEEA come from the germline V gene. Trimming stripped 3 bases from V and 0 bases from J, with 13 bases between. Written as DNA, the CDR3 is TGTGCCAGCAGCTTCGAGGCGACCCGTAGCACAGATACGCAGTATTTT. Protein sequence: CASSFEATRSTDTQYF. Together with reference TRBV11-3 and TRBJ2-3, the CDR3 gives the full variable domain: EAGVVQSPRYKIIEKKQPVAFWCNPISGHNTLYWYLQNLGQGPELLIRYENEEAVDDSQLPKDRFSAERLKGVDSTLKIQPAELGDSAVYLCASSFEATRSTDTQYFGPGTRLTVL.

This clone has more than one count but fewer than ten. This sequence joins TRBV6-1 and TRBJ2-7; 14 nucleotides agree with TRBD2. The CDR3 runs 14 residues. The germline gives CDR1 MNHNS, CDR2 SASEGT. V gave up 10 bases and J gave up 3 bases; unmatched junction bases: 5. In DNA form, the CDR3 reads TGTGCCACCCTAGGGACTAGCGGGGGCTACGAGCAGTACTTC. Amino acid sequence: CATLGTSGGYEQYF.

This chain joins TRBV19 and TRBJ2-3, with D uncertain. The V and J ends lost 7 bases and 4 bases respectively, with 6 bases between them. The CDR3 runs 11 residues. CDR1 and CDR2 (germline): LNHDA, SQIVND (reference sequence). The CDR3 sequence: CASKEADTQYF. The CDR3 DNA sequence: TGTGCCAGTAAAGAGGCAGATACGCAGTATTTT.

As concerns this clone: The sample holds other DNA sequences that translate to the same CDR3. The CDR3 spells CASSYRQGAYNEQFF. The CDR3, as DNA: TGTGCCAGCAGTTACCGACAGGGCGCCTACAATGAGCAGTTCTTC. This rearrangement joins TRBV6-5 to TRBJ2-1, with TRBD1 matching over 7 bases. This CDR3 is 15 amino acids long. Germline loops: CDR1 MNHEY, CDR2 SVGAGI. V was pared by 2 bases and J by 2 bases, with 3 bases of the junction left unmatched.

J is TRBJ1-1 and V is TRBV18; the D gene is possibly TRBD1 (6 bases). The CDR3 loop spans 13 amino acids. The V end lost 0 bases, the J end lost 11 bases, and 13 bases lay between the germline ends. In germline, CDR1 is KGHSH, CDR2 LQKENI. As DNA, the CDR3 is TGTGCCAGCTCACCACCGGCCGGGGGCGACGCTTTCTTT. It translates to CASSPPAGGDAFF. Filled out from reference TRBV18 and TRBJ1-1, the complete variable domain reads NAGVMQNPRHLVRRRGQEARLRCSPMKGHSHVYWYRQLPEEGLKFMVYLQKENIIDESGMPKERFSAEFPKEGPSILRIQQVVRGDSAAYFCASSPPAGGDAFFGQGTRLTVV.

This rearrangement joins TRBV11-2 to TRBJ2-7, with D possibly matching TRBD1 (6 bases). The CDR3 spans 14 residues. Germline V lookup: CDR1 SGHAT, CDR2 FQNNGV. Trimming took off 0 bases at V and 5 bases at J, with 11 bases between the two ends. Here the CDR3 DNA reads TGTGCCAGCAGCTTAGACGGCAGGGGCGACGAGCAGTACTTC. This encodes CASSLDGRGDEQYF.

V is TRBV18 and J is TRBJ1-5, with 8 bases aligning to TRBD1. Germline CDR1 is KGHSH and CDR2 is LQKENI. This CDR3 has 17 residues. V shed 0 bases and J 2 bases; nucleotides not matched to a gene: 6. CDR3 sequence (DNA): TGTGCCAGCTCACCACCCCGGACAGGGCCTGGCAATCAGCCCCAGCATTTT. Its protein product is CASSPPRTGPGNQPQHF.

The chain is built from TRBV5-1 and TRBJ2-1; 11 bases fit TRBD2. The CDR3 has 13 amino acids. Germline-derived CDR1 and CDR2 are SGHRS and YFSETQ. With V trimmed by 1 base and J by 13 bases, 4 bases remained unmatched. CDR3 bases: TGCGCCAGCAGCTTGTCTAGCGGGGGGCACCAGTTCTTC. Protein product: CASSLSSGGHQFF.